The present T cell receptor (beta chain) was sequenced within a study of blood T cell repertoires in COVID-19. The study assigned cohorts using participant-reported clinical history. Recovered Cohort 3 donors showed two negative PCRs, clearance, or symptom resolution. Only in-frame clones appear in the TCRdb table, and some are missing; sequencing was by immunoSEQ multiplex PCR. The data contain about 130,000 clones, around nine tenths of them singletons. This sequence originates from a woman in her 50s who had recovered from COVID-19. Material: PBMCs or T cells enriched from blood (not recorded which).

CDR3 DNA sequence: TGTGCCAGCAGCTACAGGGGGCATCGTCAGCCCCAGCATTTT. Its protein product is CASSYRGHRQPQHF. The J gene is TRBJ1-5, the V gene TRBV7-2; the match to TRBD1 covers 9 bases. Per the germline V gene, CDR1 is SGHTA and CDR2 is FQGNSA. With 4 bases clipped from V and 6 bases from J, the junction kept 4 bases outside the gene matches. The CDR3 runs to 14 residues.